These 30 T cell receptor beta chains share one sample of origin, sequenced in a study of blood T cell repertoires in COVID-19. Repertoires were generated with immunoSEQ multiplex PCR, while TCRdb's copy carries only in-frame clones and drops some. This table holds about 36,000 clones, approximately 86% found once. The sequenced sample was peripheral blood. These receptors all come from a human donor in a cohort sampled during active COVID-19.

This clone was seen a handful of times. The J gene is TRBJ1-1, the V gene TRBV7-3; 7 positions agree with TRBD1. This CDR3 is 15 amino acids long. Trimming removed 3 bases from V and 3 bases from J; junction bases left unmatched: 7. Germline values: CDR1 SGHTA, CDR2 FQGTGA. CDR3 in amino acids: CASSFTGEKDTEAFF. For the CDR3, the DNA is TGTGCCAGCAGCTTTACAGGGGAAAAGGACACTGAAGCTTTCTTT.

This clone was recorded only once. V usage is TRBV20-1 and J usage is TRBJ1-1; a possible D gene is TRBD1 (5 bases). Between the trimmed V and J ends, which lost 6 bases and 1 base, there was a span of 6 bases. Per the germline V gene, CDR1 is DFQATT and CDR2 is SNEGSKA (reference sequence). This CDR3 is 11 amino acids long. DNA of the CDR3: TGCAGTGCCGGACAGAACACTGAAGCTTTCTTT. Protein: CSAGQNTEAFF.

This clone was counted a single time. The chain joins TRBV9 to TRBJ1-5; D unclear. This CDR3 has 13 residues. Trimming stripped 0 bases from V and 5 bases from J, with 6 bases between. The germline V gene has CDR1 SGDLS and CDR2 YYNGEE. CDR3 sequence reads: CASSVDSDQPQHF. DNA of the CDR3: TGTGCCAGCAGCGTAGACAGTGATCAGCCCCAGCATTTT.

The chain couples TRBV5-4 to TRBJ2-7; no definite D call. The CDR3 is 12 residues long. Trimming removed 0 bases at V and 4 bases at J, with 5 bases between. Germline V gives CDR1 SGHNT, CDR2 YYREEE (reference sequence). CDR3 coding DNA: TGTGCCAGCAGCTTGGACGGTTACGAGCAGTACTTC. Encoded protein: CASSLDGYEQYF.

The chain combines TRBV6-6 with TRBJ2-5; 7 nucleotides agree with TRBD2. The V gene's germline CDR1 is MNHNY and CDR2 SVGAGI (reference sequence). The V and J ends lost 2 bases and 5 bases, in that order; junction bases with no gene match: 11. This CDR3 contains 16 residues. In DNA, the CDR3 is TGTGCCAGCAGTTACGGGGCGGGGGTACCACGGGAGACCCAGTACTTC. It codes for CASSYGAGVPRETQYF.

V usage is TRBV7-2 and J usage is TRBJ2-2, with 8 bases aligning to TRBD1. Germline V gene data show CDR1 as SGHTA and CDR2 as FQGNSA. The CDR3 consists of 15 residues. V was pared by 6 bases and J by 5 bases, with 8 bases of the junction left unmatched. DNA of the CDR3: TGTGCCAGCAGTCGAGGGACAGGAACAACCGGGGAGCTGTTTTTT. As protein: CASSRGTGTTGELFF.

In nucleotides, the CDR3 is TGCGCCAGCAGCCAAGAAGGGGGGACAGCTAATCAGCCCCAGCATTTT. Protein sequence: CASSQEGGTANQPQHF. J is TRBJ1-5 and V is TRBV4-1; 7 bases are shared with TRBD1. J lost 4 bases, V lost 0 bases, and 6 bases had no gene match. The CDR3 totals 16 residues. Germline loops: CDR1 MGHRA, CDR2 YSYEKL.

CDR3 region: CASSPHPGQGNTEAFF. The CDR3 DNA reads as TGCGCCAGCAGTCCCCATCCCGGACAGGGGAACACTGAAGCTTTCTTT. The chain employs TRBV10-1 and TRBJ1-1; 8 bases are shared with TRBD1. V lost 5 bases to trimming and J lost 1 base; unmatched junction nucleotides: 9. From germline, CDR1 is WNHNN and CDR2 SYGVQD (reference sequence). The CDR3 has 16 residues.

This chain connects TRBV6-5 to TRBJ2-5; possible D gene TRBD2, 6 bases. Germline lookup yields CDR1 MNHEY and CDR2 SVGAGI. The CDR3 has 12 amino acids. Trimming pared 5 bases from V and 9 bases from J, leaving 13 bases between. The chain's CDR3 is CASSLTSGAQYF. The CDR3 coding sequence is TGTGCCAGCAGTCTGACTAGTGGGGCCCAGTACTTC.

The CDR3 region has the DNA TGTGCCAGCAGTTATTCCCAGGGAAGCACCGGGGAGCTGTTTTTT. It specifies CASSYSQGSTGELFF. The rearrangement uses TRBV6-6 and TRBJ2-2; D might be TRBD1 (5 bases). This CDR3 region has 15 residues. The germline gives CDR1 MNHNY, CDR2 SVGAGI (reference sequence). V gave up 3 bases and J gave up 4 bases, with 12 bases separating them.

The rearrangement joins TRBV19 to TRBJ2-5; 7 bases line up with TRBD2. V trimming: 5 bases; J trimming: 1 base; junction bases outside the gene matches: 7. Germline V gene sequence: CDR1 LNHDA, CDR2 SQIVND (reference sequence). This CDR3 is built from 15 residues. CDR3 bases: TGTGCCAGTAGTCCGGGCGGGGGAGCCCAAGAGACCCAGTACTTC. Residues: CASSPGGGAQETQYF.

The V call is TRBV18, the J call TRBJ2-7, with 8 bases aligning to TRBD2. The CDR3 extends over 16 amino acids. Germline V gene lookup returns CDR1 KGHSH and CDR2 LQKENI. Losses at the gene ends were 6 bases for V and 2 bases for J; bases not matched to a gene: 12. CDR3 protein: CASSLRAGELPYEQYF. DNA for the CDR3: TGTGCCAGCTCCCTCAGAGCGGGGGAGCTGCCCTACGAGCAGTACTTC. Using reference TRBV18 and TRBJ2-7 for the parts outside the CDR3, the full variable domain is NAGVMQNPRHLVRRRGQEARLRCSPMKGHSHVYWYRQLPEEGLKFMVYLQKENIIDESGMPKERFSAEFPKEGPSILRIQQVVRGDSAAYFCASSLRAGELPYEQYFGPGTRLTVT.

A note on this clone: An end of the junction does not agree with germline; a read error may underlie this. The chain is built from TRBV12-3 or TRBV12-4 and TRBJ2-5, with D possibly being TRBD2 (5 bases). The CDR3 is 13 amino acids. In DNA, the CDR3 is TGTGCCTGGTCGGAGGCGTCGCAAGGGACCCAGTACTTC. Its translation: CAWSEASQGTQYF.

This chain uses TRBV19 with TRBJ2-3; 8 bases are a match to TRBD1. In germline, CDR1 is LNHDA, CDR2 SQIVND (reference sequence). Unmatched junction bases numbered 11, after V lost 3 bases and J lost 3 bases. There are 17 residues in the CDR3. Here the CDR3 DNA reads TGTGCCAGTAGTATTGGTCGACAGGGGAGGTTTACAGATACGCAGTATTTT. It encodes CASSIGRQGRFTDTQYF.

This chain links TRBV18 with TRBJ1-1; D remains unclear. Between the trimmed V and J ends, which lost 8 bases and 5 bases, there was a span of 15 bases. This CDR3 spans 13 amino acids. The germline V gene has CDR1 KGHSH and CDR2 LQKENI. The CDR3 is CASGRGGRTEAFF. Written as DNA, the CDR3 is TGTGCCAGCGGCCGGGGAGGGCGTACTGAAGCTTTCTTT.

The chain couples TRBV4-1 to TRBJ2-1, with 7 bases matching TRBD1. The CDR3 loop spans 15 amino acids. Germline V gene lookup returns CDR1 MGHRA and CDR2 YSYEKL. V lost 1 base, J lost 1 base, and 1 base stayed unmatched. In DNA form, the CDR3 reads TGCGCCAGCAGCCAAGGGACAGGATCCTACAATGAGCAGTTCTTC. Protein sequence: CASSQGTGSYNEQFF.

This chain uses TRBV3-1 (or the pseudogene TRBV3-2) with TRBJ2-7, with 9 bases that match TRBD2. J gave up 4 bases and V 1 base, and 8 bases lay outside the gene matches. Germline CDR1 LGHDT, CDR2 YNNKEL (reference sequence). The CDR3 extends over 16 amino acids. CDR3 bases: TGTGCCAGCAGCCAAGTTGTTAGCGGGGGTTCTTACGAGCAGTACTTC. Amino acid sequence: CASSQVVSGGSYEQYF.

The V and J genes are TRBV21-1 and TRBJ2-7; no DNA check was done on the table's D call, TRBD1. TRBV21-1 is shown as a pseudogene. This CDR3 is built from 16 residues. CDR3 in amino acids: CASSPFPDRNAYEQYF. DNA of the CDR3: TGTGCCAGCAGCCCTTTTCCCGACAGGAACGCCTACGAGCAGTACTTC.

The V and J genes are TRBV6-5 and TRBJ2-7; no clear D. In germline, CDR1 is MNHEY, CDR2 SVGAGI. This CDR3 contains 14 residues. Trimming cost V 4 bases and J 3 bases, with 13 bases left between them. In DNA, the CDR3 is TGTGCCAGCAGTTCCCAGGCAGGTCTCTACGAGCAGTACTTC. Translation: CASSSQAGLYEQYF.

This clone is a singleton in its sample. The V gene is TRBV5-1, the J gene TRBJ2-1, with TRBD1 matching 8 bases. The germline V gene encodes CDR1 SGHRS and CDR2 YFSETQ. The CDR3 spans 15 residues. V gave up 4 bases and J gave up 3 bases; unmatched junction bases: 6. In nucleotides, the CDR3 is TGCGCCAGCAGCCCGGACAGGGTTGACTACAATGAGCAGTTCTTC. It specifies CASSPDRVDYNEQFF.

The V gene is TRBV19, the J gene TRBJ2-5, with 8 bases that match TRBD1. There are 15 residues in the CDR3. Trimming cost V 0 bases and J 4 bases; bases outside gene matches: 4. Germline lookup yields CDR1 LNHDA and CDR2 SQIVND (reference sequence). CDR3 in DNA: TGTGCCAGTAGTATAGACACAGGGGGTGGAGAGACCCAGTACTTC. Its protein product is CASSIDTGGGETQYF.

The chain combines TRBV10-3 with TRBJ2-7, with D tentatively TRBD1 (6 bases). Trimming shortened V by 3 bases and J by 3 bases, and 6 bases separated the two germline ends. This CDR3 has 12 amino acids. Per the germline V gene, CDR1 is ENHRY and CDR2 is SYGVKD. For the CDR3, the DNA is TGTGCCATCAGTGACAGGGGCTACGAGCAGTACTTC. Its translation: CAISDRGYEQYF.

This chain joins TRBV5-1 and TRBJ1-2; 10 nucleotides align to TRBD1. V trimming: 2 bases; J trimming: 6 bases; junction bases outside the gene matches: 7. The CDR3 is 15 amino acids. Germline V gene data show CDR1 as SGHRS and CDR2 as YFSETQ. CDR3 amino acids: CASSFAGTGVDGYTF. Written as DNA, the CDR3 is TGCGCCAGCAGCTTTGCCGGGACAGGGGTGGATGGCTACACCTTC.

CDR3 bases: TGTGCCAGCAGTTTAGGGGGGTCTAACACCGGGGAGCTGTTTTTT. Protein product: CASSLGGSNTGELFF. The gene calls are TRBV28 and TRBJ2-2; maybe TRBD2 (6 bases). Germline V gene lookup returns CDR1 MDHEN and CDR2 SYDVKM. The CDR3 runs 15 residues. The V and J ends lost 2 bases and 2 bases respectively, with 9 bases between them.

J is TRBJ2-3 and V is TRBV4-3, with 7 bases that match TRBD1. The germline V gene encodes CDR1 LGHNA and CDR2 YSLEER. Trimming removed 0 bases from V and 4 bases from J; junction bases left unmatched: 10. The CDR3 runs 17 residues. CDR3 amino acids: CASSQDRTGAAADTQYF. The CDR3 nucleotides read TGCGCCAGCAGCCAAGATCGAACAGGGGCCGCCGCAGATACGCAGTATTTT.

The chain is built from TRBV9 and TRBJ2-2, with D tentatively TRBD1 (6 bases). The CDR3 is 14 amino acids. Germline CDR1 is SGDLS and CDR2 is YYNGEE. V was pared by 3 bases and J by 1 base, with 7 bases between. The CDR3 sequence: CASSGTVNTGELFF. CDR3 bases: TGTGCCAGCAGCGGGACAGTGAACACCGGGGAGCTGTTTTTT.

The V call is TRBV6-1, the J call TRBJ1-2, with 12 bases lining up with TRBD1. The V gene's germline CDR1 is MNHNS and CDR2 SASEGT. J was trimmed by 7 bases and V by 2 bases; bases with no gene match: 5. The CDR3 is 15 residues long. CDR3 in amino acids: CASSEPGQGAGGYTF. DNA for the CDR3: TGTGCCAGCAGTGAACCGGGACAGGGGGCAGGTGGCTACACCTTC.

Concerning this clone itself: An end of the junction does not agree with germline; a read error may underlie this. The rearrangement links TRBV7-7 to TRBJ2-1, with 8 bases fitting TRBD1. This CDR3 comprises 15 residues. Germline CDR1 reads SSHAT; CDR2 reads FNYEAQ (reference sequence). CDR3 protein: CASSQGAGRHNEQFF. CDR3 nucleotide sequence: TGTGCTAGCAGCCAGGGGGCAGGGCGGCACAATGAGCAGTTCTTC.

The chain couples TRBV11-2 to TRBJ2-5; perhaps TRBD2 as D (6 bases). The length of the CDR3 is 13 residues. Trimming shortened V by 5 bases and J by 5 bases, and 12 bases separated the two germline ends. Germline CDR1 SGHAT, CDR2 FQNNGV. This chain's CDR3 is CASSPHSGETQYF. The CDR3 nucleotides are TGTGCCAGCAGCCCTCACAGCGGGGAGACCCAGTACTTC.

This chain uses TRBV28 with TRBJ2-7; tentatively, D is TRBD1 (7 bases). Per germline, CDR1 MDHEN and CDR2 SYDVKM. The CDR3 extends over 16 amino acids. Trimming removed 2 bases at V and 2 bases at J, with 16 bases between. The CDR3: CASSLRTGRGPYEQYF. The CDR3 coding sequence is TGTGCCAGCAGTTTACGGACAGGCCGGGGGCCCTACGAGCAGTACTTC.